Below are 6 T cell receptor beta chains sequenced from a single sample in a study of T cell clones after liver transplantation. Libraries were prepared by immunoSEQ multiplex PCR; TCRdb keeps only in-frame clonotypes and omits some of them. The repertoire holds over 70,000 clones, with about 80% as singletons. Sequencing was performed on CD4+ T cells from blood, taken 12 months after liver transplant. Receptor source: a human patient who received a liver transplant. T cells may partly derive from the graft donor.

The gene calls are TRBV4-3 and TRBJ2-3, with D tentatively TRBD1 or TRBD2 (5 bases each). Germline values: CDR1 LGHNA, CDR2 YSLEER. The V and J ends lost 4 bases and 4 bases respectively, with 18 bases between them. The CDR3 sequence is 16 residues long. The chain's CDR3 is CASSLLGEGVADTQYF. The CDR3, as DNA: TGCGCCAGCAGCCTCCTCGGGGAAGGGGTGGCAGATACGCAGTATTTT.

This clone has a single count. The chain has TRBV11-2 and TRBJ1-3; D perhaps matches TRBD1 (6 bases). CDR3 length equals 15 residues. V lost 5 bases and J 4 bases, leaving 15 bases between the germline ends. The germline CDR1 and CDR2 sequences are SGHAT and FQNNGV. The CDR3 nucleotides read TGTGCCAGCAGCAGACAGGCGTTCGAGGGAAACACCATATATTTT. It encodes CASSRQAFEGNTIYF.

CDR3 nucleotides: TGCGCCAGCAGCCATGACGGGACTAGCGGGAGGGCGGGGGATATTCAGTACTTC. Its translation: CASSHDGTSGRAGDIQYF. V usage is TRBV4-3 and J usage is TRBJ2-4; 16 bases map to TRBD2. Germline V lookup: CDR1 LGHNA, CDR2 YSLEER. The V and J ends lost 3 bases and 10 bases, in that order; junction bases with no gene match: 12. This CDR3 spans 18 amino acids.

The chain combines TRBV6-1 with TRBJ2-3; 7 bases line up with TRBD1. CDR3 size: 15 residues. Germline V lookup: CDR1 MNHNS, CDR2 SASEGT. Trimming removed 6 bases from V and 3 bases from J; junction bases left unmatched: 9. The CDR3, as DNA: TGTGCCAGCAGGCGAACTGGGACAGTAACAGATACGCAGTATTTT. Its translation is CASRRTGTVTDTQYF.

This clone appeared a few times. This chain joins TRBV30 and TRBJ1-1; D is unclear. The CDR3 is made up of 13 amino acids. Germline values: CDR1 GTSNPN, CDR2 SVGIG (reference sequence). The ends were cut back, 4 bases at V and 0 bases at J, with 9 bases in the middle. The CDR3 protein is CAWNARLNTEAFF. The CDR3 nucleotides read TGTGCCTGGAACGCCCGACTGAACACTGAAGCTTTCTTT.

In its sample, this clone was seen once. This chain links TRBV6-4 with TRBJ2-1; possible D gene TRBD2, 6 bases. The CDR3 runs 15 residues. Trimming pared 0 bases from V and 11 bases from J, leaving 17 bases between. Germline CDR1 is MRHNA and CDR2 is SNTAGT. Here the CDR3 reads CASSDSSISRGQQFF. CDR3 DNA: TGTGCCAGCAGTGACTCGAGTATTTCGCGGGGCCAGCAGTTCTTC.